The 9 T cell receptor beta chains in this list originate from one sample, sequenced in a study of T cells in Graves' hyperthyroidism and ophthalmopathy. RNA transcripts gave rise to amplified TCR beta CDR3 regions. First-round RT-PCR of the TCR CDR3 relied on the HTBI primer set. One entry per CDR3 protein results from TCRdb running MiXCR on the multiplex PCR reads. The repertoire holds some 580,000 distinct CDR3 sequences, with more than 15% as singletons. Sequences were obtained from blood. The receptor set was obtained from a woman aged 35 to 49 with Graves' ophthalmopathy.

This clonotype has at least ten counts. The chain combines TRBV2 with TRBJ2-2; TRBD2 aligns across 8 bases. This CDR3 spans 17 amino acids. The germline CDR1 and CDR2 sequences are SNHLY and FYNNEI. Germline trimming cut 6 bases from V and 3 bases from J; bases unmatched to any gene: 12. CDR3 bases: TGTGCCAGCAGAAGATCTGCGGGAGGTTCGGACACCGGGGAGCTGTTTTTT. Amino acids: CASRRSAGGSDTGELFF.

This clonotype occurred a few times. The chain carries TRBV10-1 and TRBJ2-3, with TRBD2 identical over 7 bases. The CDR3 runs 16 residues. CDR1 and CDR2 (germline): WNHNN, SYGVQD (reference sequence). The V gene end was trimmed by 3 bases and the J gene end by 3 bases; junction bases not matched to a gene: 9. CDR3 DNA: TGCGCCAGCAGTGAAGGCGGCGGGAGCGAAACAGATACGCAGTATTTT. It is translated as CASSEGGGSETDTQYF.

This clonotype was detected only a few times. This rearrangement joins TRBV5-1 to TRBJ1-2; D gene uncertain. V shed 2 bases and J shed 5 bases, with 7 bases lying between them. The germline gives CDR1 SGHRS, CDR2 YFSETQ. The CDR3 is 12 residues long. CDR3 sequence: CASSFNGYGYTF. The DNA for the CDR3 is TGCGCCAGCAGCTTTAATGGTTATGGCTACACCTTC.

This chain links TRBV19 with TRBJ1-1; tentatively, D is TRBD1 (5 bases). This CDR3 spans 16 amino acids. Trimming pared 4 bases from V and 1 base from J, leaving 16 bases between. Per the germline V gene, CDR1 is LNHDA and CDR2 is SQIVND (reference sequence). The DNA of the CDR3 is TGTGCCAGTAGTACCCTCATCACAACAGGGAACACTGAAGCTTTCTTT. It is translated as CASSTLITTGNTEAFF.

The chain carries TRBV15 and TRBJ2-3; D not resolved. This CDR3 is 14 amino acids long. V lost 3 bases to trimming and J lost 0 bases, with 7 bases between them. The germline gives CDR1 LNHNV, CDR2 YYDKDF (reference sequence). Written as DNA, the CDR3 is TGTGCCACCAGCAGGGGCACTAGCACAGATACGCAGTATTTT. It translates to CATSRGTSTDTQYF.

V usage is TRBV18 and J usage is TRBJ1-6; D gene uncertain. Germline V lookup: CDR1 KGHSH, CDR2 LQKENI. V lost 2 bases and J lost 5, with 4 bases in between. This CDR3 has 13 residues. The CDR3 sequence: CASSPSHNSPLHF. The DNA for the CDR3 is TGTGCCAGCTCACCATCCCATAATTCACCCCTCCACTTT.

This clonotype came up a few times. At one end, the junction sequence differs from germline, possibly due to a read error. The chain links TRBV10-3 to TRBJ2-1; 8 bases are shared with TRBD2. Per the germline V gene, CDR1 is ENHRY and CDR2 is SYGVKD. The CDR3 runs 17 residues. Written as DNA, the CDR3 is TGTGCCATCAGCGACGAAACCGGGACTAGAGGATACAATAAGCAGTTCTTC. Protein product: CAISDETGTRGYNKQFF.

This clonotype was detected many times. This chain links TRBV5-1 with TRBJ2-7, with 8 bases that match TRBD2. Per the germline V gene, CDR1 is SGHRS and CDR2 is YFSETQ. The V and J ends lost 3 bases and 6 bases, in that order; junction bases with no gene match: 5. The CDR3 length is 13 residues. The CDR3 region has the DNA TGCGCCAGCAGCTCCGGGACTAGAGGCGAGCAGTACTTC. Protein product: CASSSGTRGEQYF. Drawing the rest from reference TRBV5-1 and TRBJ2-7, the complete variable domain is KAGVTQTPRYLIKTRGQQVTLSCSPISGHRSVSWYQQTPGQGLQFLFEYFSETQRNKGNFPGRFSGRQFSNSRSEMNVSTLELGDSALYLCASSSGTRGEQYFGPGTRLTVT.

This chain connects TRBV4-1 to TRBJ2-7, with a weak D call TRBD2 (5 bases). The V gene's germline CDR1 is MGHRA and CDR2 YSYEKL. Trimming shortened V by 1 base and J by 0 bases, and 10 bases separated the two germline ends. This CDR3 is 15 amino acids long. CDR3 residues: CASSQGSAGSYEQYF. The CDR3, as DNA: TGCGCCAGCAGCCAAGGGTCGGCGGGCTCCTACGAGCAGTACTTC.